The rows below give T cell receptor beta chains drawn from one sample of a study of ipilimumab plus nivolumab after autologous stem cell transplantation. Assay: immunoSEQ multiplex PCR; the TCRdb copy retains only in-frame clones and omits some. Of some 40,000 clones listed, more than 85% are singletons. The material sequenced was PBMCs, taken in a trial of ipilimumab plus nivolumab as post-transplant consolidation. The receptors come from a male donor with multiple myeloma. Both conserved end residues are part of each CDR3. Fields, in order: D gene, clone size, V gene, CDR3 protein. A D gene is named only where the DNA matches it firmly. The listing skips clone size in some rows; elsewhere it reads once, few, many or a size class.

d_gene: TRBD1; abundance: once; v_gene: TRBV2; CDR3aa: CASSGQGYNEQFF
d_gene: TRBD1; abundance: NA; v_gene: TRBV5-1; CDR3aa: CASSLGQGAQPQHF
d_gene: NA; abundance: NA; v_gene: TRBV28; CDR3aa: CASSLYQGGDTEAFF
d_gene: NA; abundance: NA; v_gene: TRBV6-5; CDR3aa: CASSYAETQYF
d_gene: TRBD1; abundance: NA; v_gene: TRBV7-9; CDR3aa: CASSSYRGTEAFF
d_gene: TRBD1; abundance: NA; v_gene: TRBV7-8; CDR3aa: CASSLPLQEHRQGRGNEQYF
d_gene: NA; abundance: NA; v_gene: TRBV7-2; CDR3aa: CASSFDLNPYEQYF
d_gene: NA; abundance: NA; v_gene: TRBV7-3; CDR3aa: CASSLAGSGELFF
d_gene: TRBD1; abundance: NA; v_gene: TRBV5-4; CDR3aa: CASSLGDRELSEQYF
d_gene: TRBD1; abundance: NA; v_gene: TRBV18; CDR3aa: CASSEDRIPSDGNTIYF
d_gene: TRBD1; abundance: NA; v_gene: TRBV5-6; CDR3aa: CASRNRDRRSYEQYF
d_gene: NA; abundance: once; v_gene: TRBV7-2; CDR3aa: CASSLQPSLEPLHF
d_gene: NA; abundance: NA; v_gene: TRBV28; CDR3aa: CASSLNLLPQETQYF
d_gene: NA; abundance: NA; v_gene: TRBV21-1; CDR3aa: CASNSSGNGTGELFF
d_gene: NA; abundance: NA; v_gene: TRBV18; CDR3aa: CASSTMNTEAFF
d_gene: NA; abundance: NA; v_gene: TRBV5-1; CDR3aa: CASSQSGGDEKLFF
d_gene: NA; abundance: NA; v_gene: TRBV5-4; CDR3aa: CASSLGGWTSTTDTQYF
d_gene: TRBD1; abundance: NA; v_gene: TRBV2; CDR3aa: CASKPRQGEISNYGYTF
d_gene: TRBD1; abundance: NA; v_gene: TRBV10-3; CDR3aa: CAIRRTGGMDQPQHF
d_gene: TRBD1; abundance: NA; v_gene: TRBV7-2; CDR3aa: CASSSDRSSNQPQHF
d_gene: TRBD2; abundance: NA; v_gene: TRBV7-9; CDR3aa: CASSQGLAGSSYEQYF
d_gene: NA; abundance: NA; v_gene: TRBV5-5; CDR3aa: CASTDITYRRNTEAFF
d_gene: TRBD1; abundance: NA; v_gene: TRBV19; CDR3aa: CASSSYRGRNTEAFF
d_gene: NA; abundance: NA; v_gene: TRBV28; CDR3aa: CASLRASSGNTIYF
d_gene: TRBD1; abundance: NA; v_gene: TRBV4-1; CDR3aa: CASSQDITGGDQHF
d_gene: NA; abundance: NA; v_gene: TRBV6-6; CDR3aa: CASSYGTSSYNEQFF
d_gene: TRBD1; abundance: NA; v_gene: TRBV6-1; CDR3aa: CASSALQGTTYGYTF
d_gene: NA; abundance: NA; v_gene: TRBV5-1; CDR3aa: CASRREGAEKLFF
d_gene: TRBD1; abundance: NA; v_gene: TRBV11-2; CDR3aa: CASSPGQGYGYTF
d_gene: TRBD2; abundance: NA; v_gene: TRBV7-7; CDR3aa: CASSSLAGAYNEQFF
d_gene: TRBD2; abundance: NA; v_gene: TRBV7-3; CDR3aa: CASSLSPSGSYEQYF
d_gene: NA; abundance: NA; v_gene: TRBV18; CDR3aa: CASSPRVATNEKLFF